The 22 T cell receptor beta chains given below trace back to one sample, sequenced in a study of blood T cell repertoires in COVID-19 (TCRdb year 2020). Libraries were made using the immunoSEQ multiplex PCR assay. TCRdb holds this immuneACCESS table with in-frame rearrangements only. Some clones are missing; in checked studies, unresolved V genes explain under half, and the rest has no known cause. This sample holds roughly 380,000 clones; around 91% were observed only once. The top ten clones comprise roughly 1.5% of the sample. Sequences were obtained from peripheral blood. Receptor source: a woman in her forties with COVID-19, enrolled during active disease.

As DNA, the CDR3 is TGTGCCAGCCGACTAGCGGGCGAGCAGTACTTC. Protein sequence: CASRLAGEQYF. The V and J genes are TRBV2 and TRBJ2-7, with 10 bases identical to TRBD2. Losses at the gene ends were 8 bases for V and 6 bases for J; bases not matched to a gene: 1. The CDR3 covers 11 residues. Germline CDR1 is SNHLY and CDR2 is FYNNEI.

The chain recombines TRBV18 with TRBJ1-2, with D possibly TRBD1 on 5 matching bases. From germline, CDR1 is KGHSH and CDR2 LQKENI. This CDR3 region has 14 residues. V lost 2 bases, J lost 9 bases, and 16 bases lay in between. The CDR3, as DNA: TGTGCCAGCTCACCAGGGGCGGGGGATGGACGCTACACCTTC. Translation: CASSPGAGDGRYTF.

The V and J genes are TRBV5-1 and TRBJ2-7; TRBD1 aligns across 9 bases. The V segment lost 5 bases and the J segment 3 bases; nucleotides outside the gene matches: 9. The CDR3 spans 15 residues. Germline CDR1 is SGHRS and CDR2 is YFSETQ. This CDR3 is CASRHGTGGDYEQYF. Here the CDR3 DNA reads TGCGCCAGCAGACACGGTACAGGGGGCGACTACGAGCAGTACTTC.

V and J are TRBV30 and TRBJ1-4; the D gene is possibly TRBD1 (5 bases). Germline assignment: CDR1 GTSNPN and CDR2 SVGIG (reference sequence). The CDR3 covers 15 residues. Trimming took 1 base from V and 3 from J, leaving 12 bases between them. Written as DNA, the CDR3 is TGTGCCTGGAGTGGACAGTGGGGCCCTAATGAAAAACTGTTTTTT. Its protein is CAWSGQWGPNEKLFF. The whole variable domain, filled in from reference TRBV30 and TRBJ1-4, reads SQTIHQWPATLVQPVGSPLSLECTVEGTSNPNLYWYRQAAGRGLQLLFYSVGIGQISSEVPQNLSASRPQDRQFILSSKKLLLSDSGFYLCAWSGQWGPNEKLFFGSGTQLSVL.

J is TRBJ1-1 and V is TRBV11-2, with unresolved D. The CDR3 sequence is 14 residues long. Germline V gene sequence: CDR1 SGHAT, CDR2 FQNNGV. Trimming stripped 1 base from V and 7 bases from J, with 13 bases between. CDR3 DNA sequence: TGTGCCAGCAGCTTAGCTGCGGCTTCCTATGAAGCTTTCTTT. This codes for CASSLAAASYEAFF. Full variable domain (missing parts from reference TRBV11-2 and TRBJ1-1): EAGVAQSPRYKIIEKRQSVAFWCNPISGHATLYWYQQILGQGPKLLIQFQNNGVVDDSQLPKDRFSAERLKGVDSTLKIQPAKLEDSAVYLCASSLAAASYEAFFGQGTRLTVV.

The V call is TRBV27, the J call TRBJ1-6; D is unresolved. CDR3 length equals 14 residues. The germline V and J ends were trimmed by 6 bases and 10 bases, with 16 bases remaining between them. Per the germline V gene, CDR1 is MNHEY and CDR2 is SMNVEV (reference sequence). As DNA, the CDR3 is TGTGCCAGCAGACTTCCGGGGAATCACTCACCCCTCCACTTT. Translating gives CASRLPGNHSPLHF.

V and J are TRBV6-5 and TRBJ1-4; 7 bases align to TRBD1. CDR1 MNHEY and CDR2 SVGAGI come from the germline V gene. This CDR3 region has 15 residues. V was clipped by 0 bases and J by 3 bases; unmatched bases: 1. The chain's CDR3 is CASSYSQGANEKLFF. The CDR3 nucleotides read TGTGCCAGCAGTTACTCGCAGGGGGCTAATGAAAAACTGTTTTTT.

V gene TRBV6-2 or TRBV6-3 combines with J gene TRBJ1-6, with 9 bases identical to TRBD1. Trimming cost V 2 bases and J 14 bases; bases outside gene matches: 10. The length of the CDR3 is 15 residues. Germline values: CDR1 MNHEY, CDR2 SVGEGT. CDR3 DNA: TGTGCCAGCAGTTACCCGAGGGACAGGGAATTCACCCTCCACTTT. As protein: CASSYPRDREFTLHF.

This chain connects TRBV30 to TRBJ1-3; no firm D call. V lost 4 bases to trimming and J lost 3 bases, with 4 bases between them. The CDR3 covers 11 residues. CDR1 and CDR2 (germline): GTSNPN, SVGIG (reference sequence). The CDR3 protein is CAWTFGNTIYF. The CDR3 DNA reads TGTGCCTGGACCTTTGGAAACACCATATATTTT.

The CDR3 DNA reads as TGTGCCAGCAGCGTAATAACAGGTGTGGGTGAAAAACTGTTTTTT. Residues: CASSVITGVGEKLFF. The chain couples TRBV9 to TRBJ1-4; possible D gene TRBD1, 5 bases. CDR1 and CDR2 (germline): SGDLS, YYNGEE. This CDR3 region has 15 residues. Deletions cut 1 base from V and 7 bases from J, with 14 bases between.

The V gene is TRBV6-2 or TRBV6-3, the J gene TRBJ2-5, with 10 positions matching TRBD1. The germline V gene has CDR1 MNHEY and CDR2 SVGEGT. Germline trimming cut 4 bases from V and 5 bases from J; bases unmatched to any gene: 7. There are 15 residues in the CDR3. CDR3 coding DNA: TGTGCCAGCAGTTTCTGGACAGGGGGTAAGGAGACCCAGTACTTC. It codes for CASSFWTGGKETQYF.

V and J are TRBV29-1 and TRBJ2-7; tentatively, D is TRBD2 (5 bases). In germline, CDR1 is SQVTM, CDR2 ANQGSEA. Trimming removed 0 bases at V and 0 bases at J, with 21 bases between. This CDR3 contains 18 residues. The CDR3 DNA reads TGCAGCGTTGAAGATCCTCCCGCCGGGTCAACTAGCTCCTACGAGCAGTACTTC. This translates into CSVEDPPAGSTSSYEQYF.

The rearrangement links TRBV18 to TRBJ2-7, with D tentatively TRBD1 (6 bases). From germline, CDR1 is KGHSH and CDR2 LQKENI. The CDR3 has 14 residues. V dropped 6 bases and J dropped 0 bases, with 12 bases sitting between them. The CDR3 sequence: CASSTGTHSYEQYF. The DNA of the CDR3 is TGTGCCAGCTCGACCGGGACACACTCCTACGAGCAGTACTTC.

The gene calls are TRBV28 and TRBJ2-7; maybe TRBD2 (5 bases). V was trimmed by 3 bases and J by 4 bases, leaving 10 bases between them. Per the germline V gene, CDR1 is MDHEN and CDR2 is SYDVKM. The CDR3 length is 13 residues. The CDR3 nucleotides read TGTGCCAGCAGTTTGGGTCGGGGTTACGAGCAGTACTTC. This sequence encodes CASSLGRGYEQYF. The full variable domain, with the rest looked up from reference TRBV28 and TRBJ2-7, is DVKVTQSSRYLVKRTGEKVFLECVQDMDHENMFWYRQDPGLGLRLIYFSYDVKMKEKGDIPEGYSVSREKKERFSLILESASTNQTSMYLCASSLGRGYEQYFGPGTRLTVT.

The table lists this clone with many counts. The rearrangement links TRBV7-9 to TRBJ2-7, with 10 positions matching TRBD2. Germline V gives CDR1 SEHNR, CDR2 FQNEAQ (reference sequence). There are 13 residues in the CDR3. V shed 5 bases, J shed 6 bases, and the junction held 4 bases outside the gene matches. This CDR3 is CASSAGTSAEQYF. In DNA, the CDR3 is TGTGCCAGCAGCGCCGGGACTAGCGCCGAGCAGTACTTC. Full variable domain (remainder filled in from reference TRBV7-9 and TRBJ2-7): DTGVSQNPRHKITKRGQNVTFRCDPISEHNRLYWYRQTLGQGPEFLTYFQNEAQLEKSRLLSDRFSAERPKGSFSTLEIQRTEQGDSAMYLCASSAGTSAEQYFGPGTRLTVT.

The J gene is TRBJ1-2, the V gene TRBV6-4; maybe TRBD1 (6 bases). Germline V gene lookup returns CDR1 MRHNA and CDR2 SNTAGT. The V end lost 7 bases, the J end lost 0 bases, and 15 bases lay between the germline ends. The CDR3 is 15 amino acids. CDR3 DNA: TGTGCCAGCAAATTCACGGACAGCCCTAACTATGGCTACACCTTC. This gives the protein CASKFTDSPNYGYTF.

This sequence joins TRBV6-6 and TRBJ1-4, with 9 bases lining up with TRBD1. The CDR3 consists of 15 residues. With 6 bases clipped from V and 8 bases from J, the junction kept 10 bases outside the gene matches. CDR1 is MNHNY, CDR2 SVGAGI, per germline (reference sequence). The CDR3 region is CASRRDREEEEKLFF. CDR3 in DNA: TGTGCCAGCAGGAGGGACAGGGAAGAGGAGGAAAAACTGTTTTTT.

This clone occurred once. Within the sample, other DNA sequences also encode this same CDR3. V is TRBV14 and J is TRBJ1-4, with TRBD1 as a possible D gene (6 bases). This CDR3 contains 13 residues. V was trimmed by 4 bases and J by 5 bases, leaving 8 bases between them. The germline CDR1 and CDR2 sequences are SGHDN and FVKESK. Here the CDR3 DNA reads TGTGCCAGCAGCCGAGGACAGAATGAAAAACTGTTTTTT. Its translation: CASSRGQNEKLFF. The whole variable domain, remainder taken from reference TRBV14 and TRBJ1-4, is EAGVTQFPSHSVIEKGQTVTLRCDPISGHDNLYWYRRVMGKEIKFLLHFVKESKQDESGMPNNRFLAERTGGTYSTLKVQPAELEDSGVYFCASSRGQNEKLFFGSGTQLSVL.

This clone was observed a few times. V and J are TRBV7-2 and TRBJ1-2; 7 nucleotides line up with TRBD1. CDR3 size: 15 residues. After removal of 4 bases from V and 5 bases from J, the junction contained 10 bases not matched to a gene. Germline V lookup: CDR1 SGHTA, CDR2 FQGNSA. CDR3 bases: TGTGCCAGCAGCTCCAGAGCGGACAGGCGTTATGGCTACACCTTC. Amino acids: CASSSRADRRYGYTF.

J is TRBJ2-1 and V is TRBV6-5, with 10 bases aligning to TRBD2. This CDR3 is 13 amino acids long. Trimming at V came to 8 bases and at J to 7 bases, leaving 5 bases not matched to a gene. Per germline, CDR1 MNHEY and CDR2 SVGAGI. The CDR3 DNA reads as TGTGCCAGCGGGCTAGCGGGAGTTAATGAGCAGTTCTTC. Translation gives CASGLAGVNEQFF.

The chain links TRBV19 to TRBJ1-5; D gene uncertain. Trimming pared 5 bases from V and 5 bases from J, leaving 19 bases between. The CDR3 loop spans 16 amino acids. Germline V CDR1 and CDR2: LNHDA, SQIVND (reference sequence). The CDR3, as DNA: TGTGCCAGTAGTTTCCCCACGGTGATGGGAGATCAGCCCCAGCATTTT. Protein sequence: CASSFPTVMGDQPQHF.

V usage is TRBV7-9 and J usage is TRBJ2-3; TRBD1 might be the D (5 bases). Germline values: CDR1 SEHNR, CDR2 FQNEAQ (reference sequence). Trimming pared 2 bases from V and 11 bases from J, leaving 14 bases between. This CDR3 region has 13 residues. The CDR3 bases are TGTGCCAGCAGCTTACCACAGGTGAAGGAGCAGTATTTT. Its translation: CASSLPQVKEQYF.